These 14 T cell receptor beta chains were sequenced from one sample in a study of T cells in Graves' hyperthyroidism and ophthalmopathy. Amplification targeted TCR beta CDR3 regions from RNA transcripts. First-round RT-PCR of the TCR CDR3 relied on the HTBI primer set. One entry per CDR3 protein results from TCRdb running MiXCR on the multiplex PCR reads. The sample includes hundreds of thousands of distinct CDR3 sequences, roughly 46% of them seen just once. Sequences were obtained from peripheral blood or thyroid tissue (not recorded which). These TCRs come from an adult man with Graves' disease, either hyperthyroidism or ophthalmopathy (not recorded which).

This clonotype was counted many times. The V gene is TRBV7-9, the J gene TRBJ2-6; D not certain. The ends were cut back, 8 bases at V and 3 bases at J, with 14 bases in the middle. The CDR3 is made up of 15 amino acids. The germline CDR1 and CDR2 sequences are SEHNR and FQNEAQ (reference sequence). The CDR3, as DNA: TGTGCCAGCCAACACGGAGTGTTTGGGGCCAACGTCCTGACTTTC. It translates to CASQHGVFGANVLTF.

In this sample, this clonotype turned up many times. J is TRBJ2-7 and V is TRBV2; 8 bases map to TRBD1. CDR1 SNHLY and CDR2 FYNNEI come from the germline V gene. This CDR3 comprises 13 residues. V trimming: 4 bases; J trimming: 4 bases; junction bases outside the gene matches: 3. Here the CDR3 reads CASSAGGFYEQYF. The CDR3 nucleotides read TGTGCCAGCAGTGCAGGGGGCTTTTACGAGCAGTACTTC.

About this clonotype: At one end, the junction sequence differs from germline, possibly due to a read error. The CDR3 loop is CASSLTGGGQPRHF. CDR3 DNA sequence: TGTGCCAGCAGTCTGACAGGGGGCGGGCAGCCCCGGCATTTT. The chain combines TRBV6-6 with TRBJ1-5, with TRBD1 identical over 10 bases. Germline assignment: CDR1 MNHNY and CDR2 SVGAGI (reference sequence). CDR3 length: 14 amino acids.

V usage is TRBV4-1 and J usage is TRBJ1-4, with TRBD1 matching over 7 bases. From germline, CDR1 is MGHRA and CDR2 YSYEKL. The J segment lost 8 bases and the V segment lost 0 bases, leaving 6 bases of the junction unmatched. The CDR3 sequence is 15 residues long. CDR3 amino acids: CASSQDQGVREKLFF. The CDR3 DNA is TGCGCCAGCAGCCAAGACCAGGGGGTCCGGGAAAAACTGTTTTTT.

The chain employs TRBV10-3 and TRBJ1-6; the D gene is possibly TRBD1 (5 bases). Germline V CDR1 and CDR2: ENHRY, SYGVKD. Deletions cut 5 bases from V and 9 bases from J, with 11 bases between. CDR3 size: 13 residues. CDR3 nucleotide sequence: TGTGCCATCAGTACAGGCATTGGTTCACCCCTCCACTTT. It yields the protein CAISTGIGSPLHF.

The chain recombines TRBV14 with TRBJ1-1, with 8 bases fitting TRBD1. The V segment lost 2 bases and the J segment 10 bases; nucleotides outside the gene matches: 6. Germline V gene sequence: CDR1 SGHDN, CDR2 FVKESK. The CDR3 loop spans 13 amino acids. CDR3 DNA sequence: TGTGCCAGCAGCCAACAGGGGGCAGGAGCAGCTTTCTTT. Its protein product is CASSQQGAGAAFF.

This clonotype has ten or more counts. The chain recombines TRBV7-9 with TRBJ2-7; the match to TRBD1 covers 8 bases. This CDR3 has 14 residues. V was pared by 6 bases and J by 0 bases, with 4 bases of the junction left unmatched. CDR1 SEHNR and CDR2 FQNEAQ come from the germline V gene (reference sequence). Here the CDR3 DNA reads TGTGCCAGCAGTTCAACAGGGGGCTCCTACGAGCAGTACTTC. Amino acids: CASSSTGGSYEQYF.

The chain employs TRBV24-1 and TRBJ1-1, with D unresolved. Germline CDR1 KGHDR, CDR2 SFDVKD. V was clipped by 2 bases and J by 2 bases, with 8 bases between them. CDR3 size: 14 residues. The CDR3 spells CATSDSLGNTEAFF. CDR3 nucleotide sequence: TGTGCCACCAGTGATTCCTTGGGAAACACTGAAGCTTTCTTT.

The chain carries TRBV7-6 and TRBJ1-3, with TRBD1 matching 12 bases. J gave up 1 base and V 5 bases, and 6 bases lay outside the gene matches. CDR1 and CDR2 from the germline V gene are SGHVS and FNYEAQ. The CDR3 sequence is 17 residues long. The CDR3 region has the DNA TGTGCCAGCAGCCCCGGGACAGGGGGCGGGTCTGGAAACACCATATATTTT. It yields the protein CASSPGTGGGSGNTIYF.

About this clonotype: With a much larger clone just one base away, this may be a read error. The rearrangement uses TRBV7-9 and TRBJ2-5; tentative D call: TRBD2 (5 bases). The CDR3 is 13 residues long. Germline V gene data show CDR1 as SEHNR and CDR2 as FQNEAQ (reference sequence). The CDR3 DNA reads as TGTGCCAGCAGCCACCGGTCCGGGGAGACCCGGTACTTC. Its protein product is CASSHRSGETRYF. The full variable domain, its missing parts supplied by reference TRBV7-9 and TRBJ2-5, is DTGVSQNPRHKITKRGQNVTFRCDPISEHNRLYWYRQTLGQGPEFLTYFQNEAQLEKSRLLSDRFSAERPKGSFSTLEIQRTEQGDSAMYLCASSHRSGETRYFGPGTRLLVL.

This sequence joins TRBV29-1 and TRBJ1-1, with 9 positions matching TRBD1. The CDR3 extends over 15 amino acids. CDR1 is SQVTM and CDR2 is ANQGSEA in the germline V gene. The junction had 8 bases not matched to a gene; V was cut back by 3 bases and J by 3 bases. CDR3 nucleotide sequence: TGCAGCGTTGAGTTATACAGGGGGCGGTACACTGAAGCTTTCTTT. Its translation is CSVELYRGRYTEAFF.

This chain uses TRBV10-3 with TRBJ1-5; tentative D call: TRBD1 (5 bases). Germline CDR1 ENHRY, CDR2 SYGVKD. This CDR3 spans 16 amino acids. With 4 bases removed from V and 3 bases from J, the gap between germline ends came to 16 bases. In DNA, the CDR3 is TGTGCCATCAGTGCCCCGGGGCTCATGATCAATCAGCCCCAGCATTTT. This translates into CAISAPGLMINQPQHF.

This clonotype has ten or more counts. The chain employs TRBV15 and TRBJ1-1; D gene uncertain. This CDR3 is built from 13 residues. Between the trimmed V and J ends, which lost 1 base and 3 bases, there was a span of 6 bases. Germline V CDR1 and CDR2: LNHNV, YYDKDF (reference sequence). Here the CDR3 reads CATSRAPDTEAFF. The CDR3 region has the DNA TGTGCCACCAGCAGAGCCCCCGACACTGAAGCTTTCTTT. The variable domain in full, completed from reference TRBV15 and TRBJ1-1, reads DAMVIQNPRYQVTQFGKPVTLSCSQTLNHNVMYWYQQKSSQAPKLLFHYYDKDFNNEADTPDNFQSRRPNTSFCFLDIRSPGLGDTAMYLCATSRAPDTEAFFGQGTRLTVV.

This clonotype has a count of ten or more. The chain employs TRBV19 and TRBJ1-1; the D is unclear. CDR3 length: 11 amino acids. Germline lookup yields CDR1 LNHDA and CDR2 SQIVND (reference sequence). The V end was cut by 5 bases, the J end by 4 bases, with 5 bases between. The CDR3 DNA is TGTGCCAGTAGTTACGGCACTGAAGCTTTCTTT. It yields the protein CASSYGTEAFF.